The source of this TCR beta chain is a study of PD-L1 blockade in urothelial cancer. Across the whole study: Analyses used blood from 3 weeks (second dose) and 6 weeks after treatment start.

Specified time point: pretreatment peripheral blood. Profiling relied on immunoSEQ multiplex PCR, and the TCRdb table lists in-frame clones only, not all of them. This table has approximately 72,000 clones, roughly 86% appearing once. V was pared by 3 bases and J by 3 bases, with 1 base of the junction left unmatched. Germline CDR1 and CDR2: WNHNN and SYGVQD (reference sequence). There are 13 residues in the CDR3. This receptor was identified in a man in his sixties with urothelial cancer. The sample in question was PBMCs, obtained around atezolizumab (anti-PD-L1) treatment. The rearrangement links TRBV10-1 to TRBJ1-1; TRBD1 matches 7 bases. CDR3 sequence (DNA): TGCGCCAGCAGTGAAGGGGGCGACACTGAAGCTTTCTTT. Translated, it gives CASSEGGDTEAFF.